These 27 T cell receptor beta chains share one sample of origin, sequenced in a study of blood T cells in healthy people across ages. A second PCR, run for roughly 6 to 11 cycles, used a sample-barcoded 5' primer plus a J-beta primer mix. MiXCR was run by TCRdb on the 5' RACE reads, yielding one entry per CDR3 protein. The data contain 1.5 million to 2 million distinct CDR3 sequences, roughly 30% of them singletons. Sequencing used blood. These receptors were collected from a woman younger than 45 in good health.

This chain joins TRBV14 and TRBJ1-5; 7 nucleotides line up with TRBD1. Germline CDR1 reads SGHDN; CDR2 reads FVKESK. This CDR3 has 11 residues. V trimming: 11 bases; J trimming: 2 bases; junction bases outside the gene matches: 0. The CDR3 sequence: CAGQGNQPQHF. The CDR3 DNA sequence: TGTGCCGGACAGGGCAATCAGCCCCAGCATTTT. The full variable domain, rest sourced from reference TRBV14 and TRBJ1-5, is EAGVTQFPSHSVIEKGQTVTLRCDPISGHDNLYWYRRVMGKEIKFLLHFVKESKQDESGMPNNRFLAERTGGTYSTLKVQPAELEDSGVYFCAGQGNQPQHFGDGTRLSIL.

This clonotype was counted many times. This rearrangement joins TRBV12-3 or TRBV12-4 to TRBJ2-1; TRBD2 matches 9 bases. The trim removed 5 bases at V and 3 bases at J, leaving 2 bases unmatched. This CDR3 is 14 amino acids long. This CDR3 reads CASSRLAVYNEQFF. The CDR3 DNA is TGTGCCAGCAGTAGACTAGCGGTCTACAATGAGCAGTTCTTC.

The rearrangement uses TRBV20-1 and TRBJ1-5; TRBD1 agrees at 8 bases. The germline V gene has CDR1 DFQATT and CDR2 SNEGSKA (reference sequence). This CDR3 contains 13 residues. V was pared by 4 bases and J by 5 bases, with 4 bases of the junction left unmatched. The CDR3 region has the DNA TGCAGTGCTAAGGGACAGGAGCATCAGCCCCAGCATTTT. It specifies CSAKGQEHQPQHF.

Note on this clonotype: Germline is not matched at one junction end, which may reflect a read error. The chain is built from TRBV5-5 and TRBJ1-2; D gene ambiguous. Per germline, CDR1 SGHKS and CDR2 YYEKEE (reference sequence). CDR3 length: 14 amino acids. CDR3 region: CASSSDRGEHGHTF. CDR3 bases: TGTGCCAGCAGCTCCGATCGGGGTGAACATGGCCACACCTTC.

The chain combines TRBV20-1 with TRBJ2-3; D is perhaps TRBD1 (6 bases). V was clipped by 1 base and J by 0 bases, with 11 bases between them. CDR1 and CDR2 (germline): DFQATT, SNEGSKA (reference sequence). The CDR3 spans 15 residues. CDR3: CSARGTDLSTDTQYF. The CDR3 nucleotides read TGCAGTGCTAGAGGGACAGACCTTAGCACAGATACGCAGTATTTT.

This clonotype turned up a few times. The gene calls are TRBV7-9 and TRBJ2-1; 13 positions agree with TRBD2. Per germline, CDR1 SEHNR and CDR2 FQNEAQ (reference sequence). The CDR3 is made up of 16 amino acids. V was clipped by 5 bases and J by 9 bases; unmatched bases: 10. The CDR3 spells CASSLRGLAGVGEQFF. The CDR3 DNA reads TGTGCCAGCAGCCTCAGAGGACTAGCGGGAGTGGGTGAGCAGTTCTTC.

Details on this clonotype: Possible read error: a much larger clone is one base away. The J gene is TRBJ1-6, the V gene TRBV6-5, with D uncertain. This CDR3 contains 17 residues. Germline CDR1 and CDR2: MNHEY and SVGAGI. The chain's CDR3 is CASSYSTGIGSNPPLHF. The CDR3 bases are TGTGCCAGCAGTTACTCCACGGGAATAGGGAGTAATCCACCCCTCCACTTT.

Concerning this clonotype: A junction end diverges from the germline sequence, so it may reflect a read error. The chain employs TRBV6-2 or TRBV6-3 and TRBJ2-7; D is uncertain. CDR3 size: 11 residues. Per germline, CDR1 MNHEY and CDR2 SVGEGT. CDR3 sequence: CASSYSYGQYF. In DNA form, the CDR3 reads TGTGCCAGCAGTTATTCCTACGGGCAGTACTTC.

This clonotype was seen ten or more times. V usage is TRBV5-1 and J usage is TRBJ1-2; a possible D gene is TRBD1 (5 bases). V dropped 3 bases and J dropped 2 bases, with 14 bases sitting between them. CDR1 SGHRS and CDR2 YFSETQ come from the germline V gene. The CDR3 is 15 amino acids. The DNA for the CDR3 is TGCGCCAGCAGCTCGGCCGGGACGACCAACTATGGCTACACCTTC. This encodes CASSSAGTTNYGYTF.

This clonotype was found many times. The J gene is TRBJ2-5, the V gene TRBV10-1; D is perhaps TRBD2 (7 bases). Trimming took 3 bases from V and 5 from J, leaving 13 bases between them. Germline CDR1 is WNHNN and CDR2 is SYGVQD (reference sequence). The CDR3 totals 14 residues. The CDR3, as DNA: TGCGCCAGCAGTGATCGGAGGGGGGGGGAGACCCAGTACTTC. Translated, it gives CASSDRRGGETQYF.

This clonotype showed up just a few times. CDR3 in DNA: TGCGCCAGCAGCTCCAAACGTCCCAGGAGCTCTGGGGCCAACGTCCTGACTTTC. Amino acids: CASSSKRPRSSGANVLTF. V gene TRBV5-1 combines with J gene TRBJ2-6; no clear D. The V gene's germline CDR1 is SGHRS and CDR2 YFSETQ. The CDR3 has 18 amino acids. V shed 3 bases and J shed 0 bases, with 16 bases lying between them.

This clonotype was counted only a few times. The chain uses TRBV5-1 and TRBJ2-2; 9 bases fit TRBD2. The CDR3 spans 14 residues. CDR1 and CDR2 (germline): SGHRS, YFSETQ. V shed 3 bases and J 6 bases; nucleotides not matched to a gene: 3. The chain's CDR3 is CASSSRTSAGELFF. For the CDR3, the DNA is TGCGCCAGCAGCTCCCGGACTAGCGCCGGGGAGCTGTTTTTT.

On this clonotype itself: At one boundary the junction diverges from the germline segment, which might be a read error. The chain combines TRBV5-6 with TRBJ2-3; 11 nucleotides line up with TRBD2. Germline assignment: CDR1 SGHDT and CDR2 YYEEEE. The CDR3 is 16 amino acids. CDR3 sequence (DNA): TGTGCCAGCAGCTTGGGACTAGCGGGAAGGACAGATACGCGGTATTTT. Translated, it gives CASSLGLAGRTDTRYF.

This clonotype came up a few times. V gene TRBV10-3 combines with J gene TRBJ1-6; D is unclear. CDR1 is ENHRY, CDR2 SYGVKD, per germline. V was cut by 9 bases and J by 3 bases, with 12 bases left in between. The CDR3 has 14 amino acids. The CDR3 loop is CAISPGNYNSPLHF. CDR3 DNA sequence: TGTGCCATTTCACCCGGGAACTATAATTCACCCCTCCACTTT.

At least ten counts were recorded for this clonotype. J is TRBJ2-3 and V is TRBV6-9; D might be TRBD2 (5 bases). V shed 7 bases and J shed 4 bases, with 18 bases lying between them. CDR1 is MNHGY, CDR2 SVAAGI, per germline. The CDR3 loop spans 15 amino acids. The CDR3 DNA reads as TGTGCCAGCACCCACCTGGGGAGAGGAGCAGATACGCAGTATTTT. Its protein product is CASTHLGRGADTQYF.

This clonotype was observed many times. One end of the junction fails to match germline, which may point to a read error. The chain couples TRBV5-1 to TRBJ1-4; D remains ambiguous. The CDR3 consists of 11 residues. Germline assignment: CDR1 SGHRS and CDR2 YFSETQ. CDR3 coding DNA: TGTGCCAGCAGTTTCGATGAAAAACTGTTTTTT. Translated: CASSFDEKLFF. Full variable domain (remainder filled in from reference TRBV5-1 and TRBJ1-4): KAGVTQTPRYLIKTRGQQVTLSCSPISGHRSVSWYQQTPGQGLQFLFEYFSETQRNKGNFPGRFSGRQFSNSRSEMNVSTLELGDSALYLCASSFDEKLFFGSGTQLSVL.

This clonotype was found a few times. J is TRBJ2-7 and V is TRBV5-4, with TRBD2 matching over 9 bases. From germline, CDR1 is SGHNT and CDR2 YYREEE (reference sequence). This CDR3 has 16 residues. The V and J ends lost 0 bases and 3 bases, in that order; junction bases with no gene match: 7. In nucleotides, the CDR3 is TGTGCCAGCAGCTTGGGGCCTCTAGCGGGGAACTACGAGCAGTACTTC. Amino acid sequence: CASSLGPLAGNYEQYF. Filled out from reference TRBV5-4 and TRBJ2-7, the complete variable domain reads ETGVTQSPTHLIKTRGQQVTLRCSSQSGHNTVSWYQQALGQGPQFIFQYYREEENGRGNFPPRFSGLQFPNYSSELNVNALELDDSALYLCASSLGPLAGNYEQYFGPGTRLTVT.

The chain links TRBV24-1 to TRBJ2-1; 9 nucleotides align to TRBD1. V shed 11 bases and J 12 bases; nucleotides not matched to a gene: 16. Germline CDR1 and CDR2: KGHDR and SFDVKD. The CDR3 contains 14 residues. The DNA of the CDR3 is TGTGCCAGCTCCCCGGGACAGGGTTTTTATGGGCAGTTCTTC. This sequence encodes CASSPGQGFYGQFF.

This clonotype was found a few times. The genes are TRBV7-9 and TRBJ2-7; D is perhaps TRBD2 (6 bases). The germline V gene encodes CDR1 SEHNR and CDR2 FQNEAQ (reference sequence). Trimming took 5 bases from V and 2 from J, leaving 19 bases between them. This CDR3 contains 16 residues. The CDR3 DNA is TGTGCCAGCAGCCGGGGTGGCGGGGACGTGCCCTACGAGCAGTACTTC. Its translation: CASSRGGGDVPYEQYF.

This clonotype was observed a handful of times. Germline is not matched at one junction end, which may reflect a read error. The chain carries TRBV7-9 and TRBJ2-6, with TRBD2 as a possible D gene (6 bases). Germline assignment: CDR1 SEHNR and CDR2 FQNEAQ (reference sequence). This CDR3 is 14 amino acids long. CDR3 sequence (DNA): TGTGCCAGCGGGGGGAGCTCTGGGGCTAACGCCCTGACTTTC. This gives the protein CASGGSSGANALTF.

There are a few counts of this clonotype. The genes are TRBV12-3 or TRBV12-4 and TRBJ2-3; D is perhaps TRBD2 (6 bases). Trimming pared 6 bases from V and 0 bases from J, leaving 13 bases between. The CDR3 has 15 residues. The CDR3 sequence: CASRSTGSSTDTQYF. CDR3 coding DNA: TGTGCCAGCAGATCGACCGGGAGCAGCACAGATACGCAGTATTTT.

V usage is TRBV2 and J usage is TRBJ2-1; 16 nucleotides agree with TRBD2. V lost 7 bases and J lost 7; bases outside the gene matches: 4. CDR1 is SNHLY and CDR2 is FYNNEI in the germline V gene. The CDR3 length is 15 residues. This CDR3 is CASTGTSGRANEQFF. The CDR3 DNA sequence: TGTGCCAGCACCGGGACTAGCGGGAGGGCTAATGAGCAGTTCTTC.

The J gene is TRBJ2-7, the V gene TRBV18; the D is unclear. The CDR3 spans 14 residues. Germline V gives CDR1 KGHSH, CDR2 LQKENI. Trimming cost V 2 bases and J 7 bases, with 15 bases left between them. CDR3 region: CASSPTPSYEEQYF. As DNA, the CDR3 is TGTGCCAGCTCACCAACGCCCAGCTACGAAGAGCAGTACTTC.

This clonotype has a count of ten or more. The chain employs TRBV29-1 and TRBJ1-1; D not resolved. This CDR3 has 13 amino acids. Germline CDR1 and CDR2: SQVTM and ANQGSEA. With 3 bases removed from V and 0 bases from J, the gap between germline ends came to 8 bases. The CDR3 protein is CSVEVFMNTEAFF. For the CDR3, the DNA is TGCAGCGTTGAGGTTTTCATGAACACTGAAGCTTTCTTT. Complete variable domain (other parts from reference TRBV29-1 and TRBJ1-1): SAVISQKPSRDICQRGTSLTIQCQVDSQVTMMFWYRQQPGQSLTLIATANQGSEATYESGFVIDKFPISRPNLTFSTLTVSNMSPEDSSIYLCSVEVFMNTEAFFGQGTRLTVV.

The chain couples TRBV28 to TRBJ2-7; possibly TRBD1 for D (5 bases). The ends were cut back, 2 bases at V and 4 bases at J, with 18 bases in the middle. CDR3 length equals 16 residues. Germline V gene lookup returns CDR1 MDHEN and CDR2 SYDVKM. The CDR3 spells CASSLPSARVKYEQYF. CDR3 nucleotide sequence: TGTGCCAGCAGTTTACCCTCGGCCAGGGTAAAGTACGAGCAGTACTTC. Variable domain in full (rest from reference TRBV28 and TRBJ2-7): DVKVTQSSRYLVKRTGEKVFLECVQDMDHENMFWYRQDPGLGLRLIYFSYDVKMKEKGDIPEGYSVSREKKERFSLILESASTNQTSMYLCASSLPSARVKYEQYFGPGTRLTVT.

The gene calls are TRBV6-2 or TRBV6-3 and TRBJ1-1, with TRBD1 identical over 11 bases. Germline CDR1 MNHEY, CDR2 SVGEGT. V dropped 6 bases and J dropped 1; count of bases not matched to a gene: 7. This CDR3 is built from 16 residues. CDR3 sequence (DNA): TGTGCCAGCAGGGCCCGGGACAGGGGGTCGAACACTGAAGCTTTCTTT. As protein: CASRARDRGSNTEAFF.

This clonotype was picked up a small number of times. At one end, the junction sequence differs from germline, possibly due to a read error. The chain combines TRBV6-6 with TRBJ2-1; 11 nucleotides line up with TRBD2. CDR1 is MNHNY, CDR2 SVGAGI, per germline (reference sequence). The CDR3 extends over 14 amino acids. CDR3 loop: CASSPSGGHNGQFF. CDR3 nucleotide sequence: TGTGCCAGCAGCCCTAGCGGGGGGCACAATGGGCAGTTCTTC.